The clone carrying this TCR beta chain was observed many times. This sample was taken from a study of regulatory T cells in long-lasting Graves disease. The time point was: newly diagnosed GD, antithyroid drugs for less than 3 months. The TCR library was made from RNA that had been extracted from PBMCs in TRIzol. TCR beta libraries were built with iRepertoire HTBI primers and Arm-PCR of CDR3 regions. TCRdb analysed the multiplex PCR reads with MiXCR anew, one entry per CDR3 protein. This table holds 500,000 or so distinct CDR3 sequences, 14% found once. Trimming pared 3 bases from V and 4 bases from J, leaving 12 bases between. Germline values: CDR1 SEHNR, CDR2 FQNEAQ (reference sequence). The CDR3 covers 14 residues. The same data also contributed to another study, on T cells in Graves' hyperthyroidism and ophthalmopathy. This second study says: First-round RT-PCR of the TCR CDR3 relied on the HTBI primer set.

Sequenced here: peripheral blood mononuclear cells (PBMCs), sampled at new diagnosis, from a patient treated with antithyroid drugs. The chain links TRBV7-9 to TRBJ1-1; unclear D gene. The TCR was taken from a woman between 45 and 65 years old with Graves disease. CDR3 residues: CASSLPPLRTEAFF. In DNA, the CDR3 is TGTGCCAGCAGCTTGCCCCCCCTCCGCACTGAAGCTTTCTTT.